The T cell receptor (beta chain) described here comes from a study of T cells in Graves' hyperthyroidism and ophthalmopathy. Regions amplified from RNA transcripts were the TCR beta CDR3 regions. Primed by the HTBI set, a first-round RT-PCR was run on the TCR CDR3. TCRdb re-called the multiplex PCR reads through MiXCR, storing one row per CDR3 protein. Among hundreds of thousands of distinct CDR3 sequences listed, about 45% were seen once. Patients showing uncontrolled infection, other autoimmune disease, pregnancy or lactation were ineligible. In germline, CDR1 is SEHNR, CDR2 FQNEAQ (reference sequence). The J segment lost 7 bases and the V segment lost 2 bases, leaving 3 bases of the junction unmatched. The CDR3 totals 15 residues.

This chain links TRBV7-9 with TRBJ1-6; TRBD1 agrees at 9 bases. Sequenced material: peripheral blood or thyroid tissue (not recorded which). The receptor was derived from an adult man with Graves' disease, either hyperthyroidism or ophthalmopathy (not recorded which). The CDR3 loop is CASSLWDRVNSPLHF. The CDR3 nucleotides read TGTGCCAGCAGCTTATGGGACAGGGTGAATTCACCCCTCCACTTT. Using reference TRBV7-9 and TRBJ1-6 for the parts outside the CDR3, the full variable domain is DTGVSQNPRHKITKRGQNVTFRCDPISEHNRLYWYRQTLGQGPEFLTYFQNEAQLEKSRLLSDRFSAERPKGSFSTLEIQRTEQGDSAMYLCASSLWDRVNSPLHFGNGTRLTVT.